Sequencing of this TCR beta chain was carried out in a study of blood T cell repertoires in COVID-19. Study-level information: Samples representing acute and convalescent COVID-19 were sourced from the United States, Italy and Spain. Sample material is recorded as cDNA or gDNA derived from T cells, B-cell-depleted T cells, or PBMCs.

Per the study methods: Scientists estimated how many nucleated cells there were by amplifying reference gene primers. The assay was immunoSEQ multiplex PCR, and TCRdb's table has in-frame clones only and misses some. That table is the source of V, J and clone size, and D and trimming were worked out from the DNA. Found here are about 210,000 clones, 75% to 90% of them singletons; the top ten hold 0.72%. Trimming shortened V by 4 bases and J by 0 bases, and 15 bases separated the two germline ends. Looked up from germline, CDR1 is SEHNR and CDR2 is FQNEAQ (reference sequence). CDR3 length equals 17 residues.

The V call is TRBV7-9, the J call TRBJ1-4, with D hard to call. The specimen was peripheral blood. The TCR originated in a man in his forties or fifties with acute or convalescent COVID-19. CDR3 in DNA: TGTGCCAGCAGCTCCTATGCTAGGTCCTCAACTAATGAAAAACTGTTTTTT. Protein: CASSSYARSSTNEKLFF.